These 5 T cell receptor beta chains came from one sample sequenced in a study of blood T cell repertoires in COVID-19. Data came from immunoSEQ multiplex PCR; TCRdb stores just in-frame clones and leaves some out. The sample consists of 150,000 to 200,000 clones, around nine tenths of them appearing once. The material sequenced was peripheral blood. The receptor set was obtained from a woman between 18 and 29 years old who had recovered from COVID-19.

J is TRBJ2-1 and V is TRBV19; TRBD2 is a possible D gene (5 bases). Germline CDR1 LNHDA, CDR2 SQIVND (reference sequence). The CDR3 sequence is 16 residues long. The V gene lost 6 bases and the J gene lost 2 bases, with 17 bases spanning the gap. CDR3 nucleotide sequence: TGTGCCAGTAGCCTTAGCGAGCGGCAAGCCTACAATGAGCAGTTCTTC. It translates to CASSLSERQAYNEQFF. The full variable domain, with the rest looked up from reference TRBV19 and TRBJ2-1, is DGGITQSPKYLFRKEGQNVTLSCEQNLNHDAMYWYRQDPGQGLRLIYYSQIVNDFQKGDIAEGYSVSREKKESFPLTVTSAQKNPTAFYLCASSLSERQAYNEQFFGPGTRLTVL.

This clone came up a few times. The chain recombines TRBV24-1 with TRBJ1-5; TRBD1 agrees at 8 bases. The V segment lost 5 bases and the J segment 9 bases; nucleotides outside the gene matches: 2. Germline CDR1 reads KGHDR; CDR2 reads SFDVKD. This CDR3 is built from 12 residues. The CDR3 reads CATSGDRGPQHF. The CDR3, as DNA: TGTGCCACCAGTGGAGACAGGGGGCCCCAGCATTTT.

This clone was recorded only once. V usage is TRBV6-5 and J usage is TRBJ2-5, with 10 bases matching TRBD2. CDR1 and CDR2 from the germline V gene are MNHEY and SVGAGI. The CDR3 consists of 14 residues. The junction had 4 bases not matched to a gene; V was cut back by 8 bases and J by 1 base. The CDR3 DNA follows: TGTGCCAGCTCTCTAGCGGGGGTCCAAGAGACCCAGTACTTC. Translation gives CASSLAGVQETQYF.

The genes are TRBV19 and TRBJ1-6; the D is unclear. The germline CDR1 and CDR2 sequences are LNHDA and SQIVND (reference sequence). Trimming took 4 bases from V and 8 from J, leaving 12 bases between them. This CDR3 is 14 amino acids long. CDR3 bases: TGTGCCAGTAGTAGCAAAGAGACTGATTCACCCCTCCACTTT. It is translated as CASSSKETDSPLHF.

CDR3 in amino acids: CASSQEQGSSGANVLTF. CDR3 nucleotides: TGCGCCAGCAGCCAAGAACAGGGGAGCTCTGGGGCCAACGTCCTGACTTTC. The V and J genes are TRBV4-3 and TRBJ2-6, with TRBD1 matching over 7 bases. Germline CDR1 reads LGHNA; CDR2 reads YSLEER. The CDR3 loop spans 17 amino acids. V trimming: 0 bases; J trimming: 0 bases; junction bases outside the gene matches: 2.